The clone carrying this T cell receptor (beta chain) occurred a few times. No antigen is known for it. With molecular barcodes, quantitative 5'-RACE was used to make the TCR beta libraries. TCRdb passed the 5' RACE reads through MiXCR, listing each CDR3 protein once. Among 290,000 or so distinct CDR3 sequences listed, around 20% were seen once. The data stem from a study of CD8 T cells in ankylosing spondylitis. General study findings and limits: Reactive arthritis synovial fluid and blood were previously reported to contain some motif variants. From matched ankylosing spondylitis synovial fluid, disease-linked clones were reportedly recovered at significantly enriched levels.

The CDR3 length is 12 residues. V dropped 9 bases and J dropped 7 bases, with 15 bases sitting between them. CDR1 is MNHEY and CDR2 is SVGAGI in the germline V gene. The chain employs TRBV6-5 and TRBJ2-5, with D perhaps TRBD1 or TRBD2 (5 bases each). The clonotype was recovered from a female donor with ankylosing spondylitis or in good health (not recorded which). The sample comprised blood, either unsorted or a sorted T cell fraction (not recorded which). CDR3 protein: CASRGYGGTQYF. Here the CDR3 DNA reads TGTGCCAGTCGGGGCTACGGAGGGACCCAGTACTTC.